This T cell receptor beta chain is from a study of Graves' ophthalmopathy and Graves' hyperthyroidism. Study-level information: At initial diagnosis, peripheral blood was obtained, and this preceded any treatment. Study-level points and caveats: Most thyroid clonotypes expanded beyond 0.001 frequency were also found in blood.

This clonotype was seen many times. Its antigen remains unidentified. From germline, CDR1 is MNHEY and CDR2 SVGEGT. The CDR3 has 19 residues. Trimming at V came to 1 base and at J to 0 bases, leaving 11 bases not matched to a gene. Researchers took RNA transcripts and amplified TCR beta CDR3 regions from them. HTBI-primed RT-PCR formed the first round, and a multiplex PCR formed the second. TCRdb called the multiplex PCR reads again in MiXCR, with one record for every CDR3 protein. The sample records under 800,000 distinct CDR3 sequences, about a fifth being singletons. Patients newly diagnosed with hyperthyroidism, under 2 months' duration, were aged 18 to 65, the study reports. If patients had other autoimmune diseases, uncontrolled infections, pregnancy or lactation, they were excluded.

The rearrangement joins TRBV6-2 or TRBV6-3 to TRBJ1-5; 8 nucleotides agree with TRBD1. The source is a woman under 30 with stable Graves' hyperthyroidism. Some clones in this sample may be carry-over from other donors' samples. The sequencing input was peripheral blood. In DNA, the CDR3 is TGTGCCAGCAGTTACTGGACAGGGCTGAGCTACTATAGCAATCAGCCCCAGCATTTT. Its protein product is CASSYWTGLSYYSNQPQHF.